Following are 19 T cell receptor beta chains from one sample sequenced in a study of blood T cells in healthy people across ages. Through a sample-barcoded 5' primer and a J-beta primer mix, a second PCR was run for roughly 6 to 11 cycles. TCRdb redid the calling of the 5' RACE reads with MiXCR, one entry per CDR3 protein. The sample includes about 830,000 distinct CDR3 sequences, roughly 64% seen only once; the top ten take approximately 21%. The sample comprised blood. The source is a man aged 25-45 years in good health.

In its sample, this clonotype was seen a few times. J is TRBJ2-7 and V is TRBV5-1; tentatively, D is TRBD2 (5 bases). Germline CDR1 is SGHRS and CDR2 is YFSETQ. Trimming removed 4 bases at V and 2 bases at J, with 16 bases between. The CDR3 runs 15 residues. The CDR3: CASSPDPGGPYEQYF. The CDR3 region has the DNA TGCGCCAGCAGCCCAGACCCAGGAGGCCCCTACGAGCAGTACTTC.

This clonotype occurred a few times. The chain recombines TRBV5-1 with TRBJ2-3, with TRBD2 matching 9 bases. V trimming: 3 bases; J trimming: 2 bases; junction bases outside the gene matches: 4. This CDR3 region has 15 residues. Germline lookup yields CDR1 SGHRS and CDR2 YFSETQ. CDR3 in amino acids: CASSSAGGTTDTQYF. As DNA, the CDR3 is TGCGCCAGCAGCTCAGCGGGGGGAACCACAGATACGCAGTATTTT.

Only a few counts were recorded for this clonotype. This sequence joins TRBV10-3 and TRBJ2-7, with 11 bases lining up with TRBD2. Near its end, the DNA agrees better with TRBJ2-5, so the J call may be wrong. Germline V gene lookup returns CDR1 ENHRY and CDR2 SYGVKD. The CDR3 sequence is 17 residues long. The DNA for the CDR3 is TGTGCCATCAGTACCGGGACTAGCGGAGCAAGGGAGGAGACCCAGTACTTC. Residues: CAISTGTSGAREETQYF.

The J gene is TRBJ2-1, the V gene TRBV9; a possible D gene is TRBD2 (5 bases). The CDR3 is 15 amino acids. The V gene lost 0 bases and the J gene lost 3 bases, with 10 bases spanning the gap. CDR1 SGDLS and CDR2 YYNGEE come from the germline V gene. In DNA, the CDR3 is TGTGCCAGCAGCGTAGGAAGCGGCTTCTACAATGAGCAGTTCTTC. The encoded protein is CASSVGSGFYNEQFF.

This clonotype was seen more than once but under ten times. One base away lies a much larger clone, so this may be a sequencing read error. This chain links TRBV12-3 or TRBV12-4 with TRBJ2-3; unclear D gene. The CDR3 has 14 amino acids. The CDR3 sequence is CASSCRVAGDAQYF. The CDR3 coding sequence is TGTGCCAGCAGTTGCAGAGTGGCCGGAGATGCGCAGTATTTT.

V is TRBV7-2 and J is TRBJ2-5; 7 nucleotides align to TRBD2. The CDR3 sequence is 15 residues long. Germline lookup yields CDR1 SGHTA and CDR2 FQGNSA. The V segment lost 0 bases and the J segment 2 bases; nucleotides outside the gene matches: 3. CDR3: CASSLAHSGQETQYF. CDR3 bases: TGTGCCAGCAGCTTAGCGCATAGCGGGCAAGAGACCCAGTACTTC.

This clonotype appeared a single time. V and J are TRBV12-3 or TRBV12-4 and TRBJ2-1; no clear D gene. The CDR3 extends over 12 amino acids. V was cut by 8 bases and J by 7 bases, with 12 bases left in between. CDR3 residues: CASRSGLNEQFF. The CDR3 DNA follows: TGTGCCAGCCGGTCCGGGCTAAATGAGCAGTTCTTC.

This rearrangement joins TRBV4-1 to TRBJ2-5; a possible D gene is TRBD1 (6 bases). The end of the DNA is better explained by TRBJ2-7, so the J call may be wrong. The CDR3 extends over 15 amino acids. Germline loops: CDR1 MGHRA, CDR2 YSYEKL. The CDR3 loop is CASSRLTGSNYEQYF. CDR3 bases: TGCGCCAGCAGCCGGTTGACAGGTTCTAACTACGAGCAGTACTTC.

V gene TRBV13 combines with J gene TRBJ1-1; 7 positions agree with TRBD1. Germline assignment: CDR1 PRHDT and CDR2 FYEKMQ (reference sequence). The CDR3 spans 15 residues. Losses at the gene ends were 4 bases for V and 3 bases for J; bases not matched to a gene: 8. CDR3 amino acids: CASSSRADRDTEAFF. The CDR3 DNA reads TGTGCCAGCAGCTCCCGAGCCGACAGGGACACTGAAGCTTTCTTT. Supplemented by reference TRBV13 and TRBJ1-1, the full variable domain reads AAGVIQSPRHLIKEKRETATLKCYPIPRHDTVYWYQQGPGQDPQFLISFYEKMQSDKGSIPDRFSAQQFSDYHSELNMSSLELGDSALYFCASSSRADRDTEAFFGQGTRLTVV.

The CDR3 DNA follows: TGCGCCAGCAGCTTGGATCACGGGCCGTACAATGAGCAGTTCTTC. Its translation is CASSLDHGPYNEQFF. The J gene is TRBJ2-1, the V gene TRBV5-1; D is undetermined. V lost 0 bases and J 4 bases, leaving 11 bases between the germline ends. This CDR3 spans 15 amino acids. CDR1 and CDR2 (germline): SGHRS, YFSETQ.

The V and J genes are TRBV7-9 and TRBJ1-1; the match to TRBD1 covers 8 bases. CDR1 and CDR2 (germline): SEHNR, FQNEAQ (reference sequence). CDR3 size: 13 residues. V shed 10 bases and J 2 bases; nucleotides not matched to a gene: 6. The CDR3: CATGGRDNTEAFF. The CDR3 DNA is TGTGCCACAGGGGGCAGGGACAACACTGAAGCTTTCTTT.

The chain combines TRBV7-2 with TRBJ2-7; 9 bases are a match to TRBD2. The J call may be faulty, since TRBJ2-5 better matches the DNA end. From germline, CDR1 is SGHTA and CDR2 FQGNSA. The CDR3 sequence is 16 residues long. In DNA form, the CDR3 reads TGTGCCAGCAGCCTTAGCGGGAGTTGGGTGGGGGAGACCCAGTACTTC. It specifies CASSLSGSWVGETQYF.

This sequence joins TRBV28 and TRBJ2-7; D call uncertain. V lost 7 bases to trimming and J lost 4 bases, with 8 bases between them. CDR3 length: 11 residues. Germline V lookup: CDR1 MDHEN, CDR2 SYDVKM. CDR3 in amino acids: CASMSRYEQYF. The DNA for the CDR3 is TGTGCCAGCATGTCAAGATACGAGCAGTACTTC. Using reference TRBV28 and TRBJ2-7 for the parts outside the CDR3, the full variable domain is DVKVTQSSRYLVKRTGEKVFLECVQDMDHENMFWYRQDPGLGLRLIYFSYDVKMKEKGDIPEGYSVSREKKERFSLILESASTNQTSMYLCASMSRYEQYFGPGTRLTVT.

The rearrangement uses TRBV7-2 and TRBJ1-2; 9 nucleotides line up with TRBD1. Trimming cost V 4 bases and J 4 bases; bases outside gene matches: 7. The germline V gene has CDR1 SGHTA and CDR2 FQGNSA. The CDR3 runs to 15 residues. The CDR3 DNA reads as TGTGCCAGCAGCTCCCCGACAGGGGGGAGCTATGGCTACACCTTC. Protein sequence: CASSSPTGGSYGYTF. Complete variable domain (other parts from reference TRBV7-2 and TRBJ1-2): GAGVSQSPSNKVTEKGKDVELRCDPISGHTALYWYRQSLGQGLEFLIYFQGNSAPDKSGLPSDRFSAERTGGSVSTLTIQRTQQEDSAVYLCASSSPTGGSYGYTFGSGTRLTVV.

This clonotype turned up a few times. This rearrangement joins TRBV6-5 to TRBJ1-2; 7 bases map to TRBD1. The trim removed 0 bases at V and 8 bases at J, leaving 18 bases unmatched. This CDR3 has 18 residues. Germline V lookup: CDR1 MNHEY, CDR2 SVGAGI. The CDR3 DNA is TGTGCCAGCAGTTACTCAGCCTCCGGGACAGCAAAGGATAGGGGCTACACCTTC. It specifies CASSYSASGTAKDRGYTF.

The genes are TRBV28 and TRBJ2-7; 9 positions agree with TRBD2. The tail of the sequence fits TRBJ2-4 better, so the J call may be wrong. CDR3 length: 16 amino acids. Germline V gene sequence: CDR1 MDHEN, CDR2 SYDVKM. This CDR3 is CASSLWGTSSSHIQYF. The CDR3 nucleotides are TGTGCCAGCAGTTTATGGGGGACTAGCAGTTCTCACATTCAGTACTTC.

V is TRBV29-1 and J is TRBJ1-1, with D possibly matching TRBD1 (6 bases). The germline V gene encodes CDR1 SQVTM and CDR2 ANQGSEA. Deletions cut 4 bases from V and 6 bases from J, with 21 bases between. This CDR3 contains 15 residues. CDR3 sequence: CSVAGAGGGYPEAFF. The CDR3 DNA reads TGCAGCGTTGCGGGAGCGGGGGGCGGCTACCCTGAAGCTTTCTTT.

This clonotype came up a few times. The chain carries TRBV20-1 and TRBJ2-4; 8 bases are shared with TRBD1. Germline CDR1 reads DFQATT; CDR2 reads SNEGSKA (reference sequence). The CDR3 has 15 residues. The CDR3 sequence is CSALGDRLAKNIQYF. The CDR3 DNA sequence: TGCAGCGCCCTGGGGGACAGGCTAGCCAAAAACATTCAGTACTTC.

V and J are TRBV20-1 and TRBJ2-5; a possible D gene is TRBD2 (6 bases). Germline V gene data show CDR1 as DFQATT and CDR2 as SNEGSKA (reference sequence). The CDR3 has 13 residues. V lost 7 bases and J lost 2, with 14 bases in between. The CDR3 DNA reads TGCAGTGGTGGGAGCGGAGGGCAAGAGACCCAGTACTTC. It specifies CSGGSGGQETQYF.